Sequencing of this T cell receptor beta chain was carried out in a study of blood T cell repertoires in COVID-19. Original handling: Amplified reference gene primers provided the basis for estimating nucleated cell counts. The data were produced by immunoSEQ multiplex PCR, yet TCRdb's version contains in-frame clones alone and is incomplete. V, J and clone size were drawn from that table, and D and trimming were deduced from the DNA. The data contain around 320,000 clones, about 90% of them singletons. The V end was cut by 8 bases, the J end by 3 bases, with 17 bases between. CDR1 MNHEY and CDR2 SVGAGI come from the germline V gene. The CDR3 spans 15 residues.

V usage is TRBV6-5 and J usage is TRBJ1-5; D gene ambiguous. The source is a man younger than 35 with active or convalescent COVID-19. What was sequenced was peripheral blood. The CDR3, as DNA: TGTGCCAGCCGGCCGGGGAGGCGAAACAATCAGCCCCAGCATTTT. Protein product: CASRPGRRNNQPQHF.